One T cell receptor (beta chain) is described in this entry. Its antigen is not yet known. The sample holds no much larger clone one base away, and base qualities are not on file. TCRbeta CDR3 regions were amplified from genomic DNA using the immunoSEQ Assay, a bias-controlled multiplex PCR. Processing in the source paper ran as follows. The number of nucleated cells in each sample was estimated from the amplification of reference gene primers within the assay. To quantify the absolute abundance of each unique TCRbeta CDR3 rearrangement, sequence reads were collapsed and filtered. Productive Simpson clonality was computed per sample as the square root of Simpson's diversity index over productive rearrangements. TCRdb took this table from immuneACCESS and kept in-frame rearrangements with V and J called. Such tables lack part of the clones; where checked against another copy, unresolved V genes explain under half of the gap, and the rest is unexplained. That table furnishes V, J and clone size, whereas the DNA furnished D and trimming. The sample data list around 250,000 clones, and 88% of these were observed just once. 0.7% of the sample lies in the top ten.

These data come from a study of blood T cell repertoires in COVID-19 (dated by TCRdb to 2020 to 2022). At the level of the whole study: Collaborator samples came from the United States, Italy and Spain and covered acute and convalescent phases of COVID-19. The prospective study material was composed of cDNA or gDNA derived from T cells, B-cell-depleted T cells, or PBMCs. The dataset comprised deeply sampled blood TCRbeta repertoires from subjects exposed to, actively infected with, or recovered from COVID-19. The repertoires were released in a freely available public database intended as a resource for research on the immune response to SARS-CoV-2. Samples came from the ongoing ImmuneRACE study (first 160 participants) plus 1,254 subjects from 6 global collaborators. A de-identified subject ID, COVID-19 status, age in years and sex were almost always included in the sample metadata. Where available, HLA class I and class II types were obtained from metadata supplied by the sample provider rather than from assay-based typing. Paper-wide results and their limitations: The amount of clinical and demographic metadata varied by source and participant and was provided uncurated.

Whole blood was collected in K2EDTA tubes by collaborating institutions according to the institutions' own protocols. Collaborator samples were shipped for TCRbeta analysis as frozen whole blood, isolated PBMCs, or DNA extracted from either sample type. The V end loses 4 bases and the J end loses 6 bases, and a stretch of 26 bases separates them. CDR1 and CDR2, looked up from the germline V gene, are SGDLS and YYNGEE. The CDR3, from cysteine to phenylalanine, totals 17 residues. Kept here is only the CDR3 DNA, which spans 51 bases and is read in frame from base 1. The material sequenced was peripheral blood. This receptor was identified in a human donor in a cohort sampled during active COVID-19. The rearrangement combines TRBV9 with TRBJ2-7; D gene: possibly TRBD2, on 5 matching bases. The DNA sequence is given as TGTGCCAGCAGCCCCCCGAGGGAACGACTTCGGGGTCCCGAGCAGTACTTC. Translated, it reads CASSPPRERLRGPEQYF. The full variable domain, completed from the reference TRBV9 and TRBJ2-7 proteins outside the CDR3, reads DSGVTQTPKHLITATGQRVTLRCSPRSGDLSVYWYQQSLDQGLQFLIQYYNGEERAKGNILERFSAQQFPDLHSELNLSSLELGDSALYFCASSPPRERLRGPEQYFGPGTRLTVT.